This passage covers 20 T cell receptor beta chains from one sample sequenced in a study of T cell responses to AZD1222 COVID-19 vaccine (dated by TCRdb to about 2021). The time point label of this sample denotes: baseline before first vaccination. Library preparation employed the immunoSEQ multiplex PCR assay. TCRdb carries this immuneACCESS record with in-frame sequences only. Its versions omit some clonotypes, under half of them owing to an unresolved V gene in the studies checked, with the rest unexplained. For this sample there are under 70,000 clones; roughly 70% appear just once. Over 12% of the sample is held by the ten biggest clonotypes. Here the sequenced sample was peripheral blood, taken on day 0 of AZD1222 vaccination. The receptors stem from an adult in good health.

This clone was counted once. The rearrangement joins TRBV18 to TRBJ1-2; D perhaps matches TRBD1 (5 bases). This CDR3 is built from 13 residues. Germline V CDR1 and CDR2: KGHSH, LQKENI. The V end was cut by 6 bases, the J end by 2 bases, with 10 bases between. The CDR3 loop reads CASSPGPNYGYTF. The CDR3 coding sequence is TGTGCCAGCTCCCCGGGACCAAACTATGGCTACACCTTC.

The chain combines TRBV5-1 with TRBJ2-4; unclear D gene. Trimming cost V 2 bases and J 8 bases, with 5 bases left between them. Per the germline V gene, CDR1 is SGHRS and CDR2 is YFSETQ. The CDR3 has 11 residues. CDR3 in amino acids: CASSFRDIQYF. The DNA of the CDR3 is TGCGCCAGCAGCTTCCGAGACATTCAGTACTTC.

The J gene is TRBJ2-7, the V gene TRBV12-3 or TRBV12-4; perhaps TRBD2 as D (5 bases). V was trimmed by 4 bases and J by 3 bases, leaving 10 bases between them. This CDR3 contains 13 residues. The CDR3 region is CASSWTGNYEQYF. The CDR3 DNA is TGTGCCAGCAGTTGGACTGGTAACTACGAGCAGTACTTC.

J is TRBJ2-5 and V is TRBV5-6; TRBD1 matches at 8 bases. This CDR3 has 15 residues. Germline V gene lookup returns CDR1 SGHDT and CDR2 YYEEEE. The junction had 7 bases not matched to a gene; V was cut back by 4 bases and J by 2 bases. CDR3 coding DNA: TGTGCCAGCAGCCGCCCTACAGGGGGTCAAGAGACCCAGTACTTC. It codes for CASSRPTGGQETQYF.

The genes are TRBV3-1 (or the pseudogene TRBV3-2) and TRBJ2-5; 10 positions match TRBD1. Per germline, CDR1 LGHDT and CDR2 YNNKEL (reference sequence). The CDR3 is made up of 16 amino acids. Trimming cost V 4 bases and J 7 bases; bases outside gene matches: 12. The CDR3 reads CASSPVPGQGSGTQYF. The CDR3 DNA reads as TGTGCCAGCAGCCCTGTCCCGGGACAGGGGTCGGGGACCCAGTACTTC.

The chain links TRBV19 to TRBJ1-5, with 7 bases identical to TRBD1. Germline loops: CDR1 LNHDA, CDR2 SQIVND (reference sequence). This CDR3 contains 14 residues. The CDR3 spells CATTGSGSNQPQHF. CDR3 in DNA: TGTGCTACGACAGGGAGTGGGAGCAATCAGCCCCAGCATTTT.

This clone has ten or more counts. CDR3 residues: CASSLMAQGDPEAFF. The CDR3 DNA follows: TGTGCCAGCAGTTTGATGGCGCAGGGTGATCCTGAAGCTTTCTTT. The V call is TRBV28, the J call TRBJ1-1; possible D gene TRBD1, 5 bases. V gave up 3 bases and J gave up 6 bases, with 17 bases separating them. The CDR3 is 15 amino acids. Germline V gene lookup returns CDR1 MDHEN and CDR2 SYDVKM.

This clone was detected ten times or more. The chain recombines TRBV4-3 with TRBJ1-1; a weak D match, TRBD1 (5 bases). This CDR3 has 20 amino acids. The V gene lost 0 bases and the J gene lost 4 bases, with 27 bases spanning the gap. The V gene's germline CDR1 is LGHNA and CDR2 YSLEER. This chain's CDR3 is CASSQDIQSNGASLSTEAFF. The DNA for the CDR3 is TGCGCCAGCAGCCAAGATATTCAATCAAACGGGGCGTCCCTTTCCACTGAAGCTTTCTTT.

The rearrangement links TRBV5-5 to TRBJ1-4; D remains ambiguous. Germline loops: CDR1 SGHKS, CDR2 YYEKEE (reference sequence). This CDR3 is 12 amino acids long. Deletions cut 2 bases from V and 7 bases from J, with 6 bases between. The CDR3 nucleotides read TGTGCCAGCAGCTTCATCGGTGAAAAACTGTTTTTT. Translated, it gives CASSFIGEKLFF.

The chain uses TRBV7-2 and TRBJ2-7, with D tentatively TRBD1 (6 bases). Trimming removed 5 bases at V and 1 base at J, with 15 bases between. Germline V gene lookup returns CDR1 SGHTA and CDR2 FQGNSA. CDR3 length equals 15 residues. The CDR3 loop reads CASSPAVGQSYEQYF. CDR3 DNA: TGTGCCAGCAGCCCAGCGGTCGGACAGTCCTACGAGCAGTACTTC.

This clone has a handful of counts. This chain connects TRBV12-3 or TRBV12-4 to TRBJ2-5; no clear D gene. The CDR3 totals 12 residues. The V end lost 3 bases, the J end lost 5 bases, and 7 bases lay between the germline ends. Written as DNA, the CDR3 is TGTGCCAGCAGTTTCGTGCGGGAGACCCAGTACTTC. This codes for CASSFVRETQYF.

The J gene is TRBJ2-3, the V gene TRBV12-3 or TRBV12-4; D is possibly TRBD1 (5 bases). V gave up 5 bases and J gave up 8 bases, with 11 bases separating them. The CDR3 consists of 12 residues. The CDR3 protein is CASSPQGITQYF. CDR3 sequence (DNA): TGTGCCAGCAGTCCTCAGGGAATTACGCAGTATTTT.

This clone occurred once. The V call is TRBV7-9, the J call TRBJ1-2, with D hard to call. V was pared by 1 base and J by 7 bases, with 13 bases between. The CDR3 is 14 residues long. In germline, CDR1 is SEHNR, CDR2 FQNEAQ (reference sequence). As DNA, the CDR3 is TGTGCCAGCAGCTTAGGATCGACGGTCGCTGGCTACACCTTC. Encoded protein: CASSLGSTVAGYTF.

The sample holds a few counts of this clone. The J gene is TRBJ1-2, the V gene TRBV20-1; D is unresolved. Trimming took 3 bases from V and 4 from J, leaving 9 bases between them. The CDR3 covers 12 residues. Germline V CDR1 and CDR2: DFQATT, SNEGSKA (reference sequence). CDR3: CSASVSLYGYTF. For the CDR3, the DNA is TGCAGTGCTAGTGTAAGTCTCTATGGCTACACCTTC.

This chain links TRBV7-9 with TRBJ2-2; D might be TRBD1 (5 bases). CDR1 and CDR2 from the germline V gene are SEHNR and FQNEAQ (reference sequence). With 1 base removed from V and 0 bases from J, the gap between germline ends came to 18 bases. This CDR3 contains 19 residues. The CDR3 DNA sequence: TGTGCCAGCAGCTTAGAACGACCAGGGATCCTCGCGAACACCGGGGAGCTGTTTTTT. Translated, it gives CASSLERPGILANTGELFF. Full variable domain (rest looked up from reference TRBV7-9 and TRBJ2-2): DTGVSQNPRHKITKRGQNVTFRCDPISEHNRLYWYRQTLGQGPEFLTYFQNEAQLEKSRLLSDRFSAERPKGSFSTLEIQRTEQGDSAMYLCASSLERPGILANTGELFFGEGSRLTVL.

The rearrangement joins TRBV7-2 to TRBJ2-7; no reliable D call. CDR3 length equals 15 residues. Germline V gene sequence: CDR1 SGHTA, CDR2 FQGNSA. V lost 5 bases and J lost 3, with 17 bases in between. CDR3 nucleotides: TGTGCCAGCAGCCCTCAAGGGCGTGAGGACTACGAGCAGTACTTC. Amino acids: CASSPQGREDYEQYF.

The chain couples TRBV5-1 to TRBJ2-2; TRBD2 matches at 10 bases. This CDR3 comprises 16 residues. V lost 4 bases to trimming and J lost 3 bases; unmatched junction nucleotides: 6. CDR1 and CDR2 (germline): SGHRS, YFSETQ. The CDR3 bases are TGCGCCAGCAGCCCAGCGGGGGGGCAGTACACCGGGGAGCTGTTTTTT. It is translated as CASSPAGGQYTGELFF.

The J gene is TRBJ2-5, the V gene TRBV24-1, with 8 bases identical to TRBD1. This CDR3 region has 15 residues. V lost 4 bases, J lost 0 bases, and 3 bases stayed unmatched. Germline V gives CDR1 KGHDR, CDR2 SFDVKD. Here the CDR3 DNA reads TGTGCCACCAGTGACGGACAGGGACACCAAGAGACCCAGTACTTC. It codes for CATSDGQGHQETQYF.

This clone has only one observation. The rearrangement links TRBV4-2 to TRBJ2-7; 8 bases align to TRBD1. This CDR3 contains 17 residues. V was pared by 3 bases and J by 4 bases, with 14 bases of the junction left unmatched. Germline V CDR1 and CDR2: LGHNA, YNFKEQ. CDR3 sequence: CASSHFTTAGGEYEQYF. In DNA form, the CDR3 reads TGTGCCAGCAGCCATTTTACTACGGCAGGGGGCGAATACGAGCAGTACTTC.

CDR3 DNA: TGTGCCAGCAGCCTCGGGACTATTGACACCGGGGAGCTGTTTTTT. This gives the protein CASSLGTIDTGELFF. This chain connects TRBV7-3 to TRBJ2-2, with TRBD2 matching over 7 bases. There are 15 residues in the CDR3. Losses at the gene ends were 5 bases for V and 3 bases for J; bases not matched to a gene: 6. Germline values: CDR1 SGHTA, CDR2 FQGTGA.